The next 5 T cell receptor beta chains were all read from a single sample in a study of blood T cell repertoires in COVID-19. Method: immunoSEQ multiplex PCR; TCRdb's copy keeps in-frame clones and lacks some. The table shows fewer than 75,000 clones, with 85% to 90% occurring only once. Source material: peripheral blood. Source of these receptors: a man aged 55 to 70 with acute or convalescent COVID-19.

V usage is TRBV6-6 and J usage is TRBJ1-3, with D possibly being TRBD1 (6 bases). CDR3 length equals 16 residues. V dropped 7 bases and J dropped 9 bases, with 25 bases sitting between them. The germline V gene has CDR1 MNHNY and CDR2 SVGAGI (reference sequence). The CDR3 DNA follows: TGTGCCAGCATCTCGGGGTTAGGGACAACCCGGTCCACCATATATTTT. Its protein is CASISGLGTTRSTIYF.

The rearrangement uses TRBV6-5 and TRBJ1-5; 9 positions agree with TRBD1. Germline CDR1 MNHEY, CDR2 SVGAGI. With V trimmed by 6 bases and J by 6 bases, 6 bases remained unmatched. CDR3 size: 14 residues. The CDR3 region is CASRVGQGLQPQHF. The CDR3 DNA reads TGTGCCAGCAGAGTGGGACAGGGACTTCAGCCCCAGCATTTT.

This chain links TRBV6-6 with TRBJ1-2; D gene ambiguous. Germline CDR1 reads MNHNY; CDR2 reads SVGAGI (reference sequence). V shed 7 bases and J shed 4 bases, with 13 bases lying between them. This CDR3 region has 13 residues. The CDR3 region is CASTKSSGYGYTF. The CDR3, as DNA: TGTGCCAGCACAAAAAGCTCCGGCTATGGCTACACCTTC.

This sequence joins TRBV5-1 and TRBJ2-5; possibly TRBD2 for D (6 bases). There are 16 residues in the CDR3. V dropped 4 bases and J dropped 7 bases, with 23 bases sitting between them. CDR1 SGHRS and CDR2 YFSETQ come from the germline V gene. The DNA for the CDR3 is TGCGCCAGCAGCCCCAGCCCGCGGGGACGAAGAGGGACCCAGTACTTC. It encodes CASSPSPRGRRGTQYF.

The sample holds many counts of this clone. The J gene is TRBJ1-5, the V gene TRBV24-1; D uncertain. Trimming stripped 1 base from V and 4 bases from J, with 7 bases between. This CDR3 contains 14 residues. Germline loops: CDR1 KGHDR, CDR2 SFDVKD. The DNA of the CDR3 is TGTGCCACCAGTGATTTAGCAGGAAATCAGCCCCAGCATTTT. This translates into CATSDLAGNQPQHF.